Following are 24 T cell receptor beta chains from one sample sequenced in a study of control samples from healthy donors and cancer patients. Some clones are missing from TCRdb's copy, which holds only in-frame ones; the method was immunoSEQ multiplex PCR. This sample has some 120,000 clones, with 80% to 95% found just once. The sample taken for sequencing was blood. The receptor source for this set is a man younger than 35 in good health.

V and J are TRBV6-2 or TRBV6-3 and TRBJ2-2; 9 bases match TRBD2. The V and J ends lost 5 bases and 1 base, in that order; junction bases with no gene match: 8. The germline CDR1 and CDR2 sequences are MNHEY and SVGEGT. This CDR3 region has 17 residues. Here the CDR3 reads CASSQPTSGLNTGELFF. CDR3 DNA sequence: TGTGCCAGCAGTCAACCCACTAGCGGGCTGAACACCGGGGAGCTGTTTTTT.

This chain uses TRBV5-6 with TRBJ2-6; no definite D call. V was trimmed by 0 bases and J by 5 bases, leaving 12 bases between them. There are 16 residues in the CDR3. The germline V gene encodes CDR1 SGHDT and CDR2 YYEEEE. The CDR3 bases are TGTGCCAGCAGCTTGGAGGCCAATTCCCGGGCCAACGTCCTGACTTTC. Protein: CASSLEANSRANVLTF.

The chain is built from TRBV4-1 and TRBJ2-1, with unresolved D. V dropped 5 bases and J dropped 2 bases, with 7 bases sitting between them. The CDR3 consists of 13 residues. CDR1 MGHRA and CDR2 YSYEKL come from the germline V gene. The CDR3 spells CASSGLPYNEQFF. The CDR3 nucleotides are TGCGCCAGCAGCGGGTTGCCCTACAATGAGCAGTTCTTC.

Only a few counts were recorded for this clone. CDR3: CASSIAAGYQPQHF. The DNA for the CDR3 is TGTGCCAGTAGTATAGCGGCCGGTTATCAGCCCCAGCATTTT. This sequence joins TRBV19 and TRBJ1-5; D call uncertain. The CDR3 loop spans 14 amino acids. Trimming cost V 1 base and J 5 bases, with 9 bases left between them. Germline CDR1 reads LNHDA; CDR2 reads SQIVND (reference sequence).

This clone was observed at least ten times. The V gene is TRBV5-4, the J gene TRBJ2-7; possibly TRBD1 or TRBD2 for D (8 bases each). V lost 3 bases and J lost 6, with 13 bases in between. The germline V gene encodes CDR1 SGHNT and CDR2 YYREEE (reference sequence). The CDR3 has 13 amino acids. The CDR3 sequence is CASSWTGTSEQYV. The DNA for the CDR3 is TGTGCCAGCAGCTGGACAGGGACTAGCGAGCAGTACGTC.

J is TRBJ2-5 and V is TRBV19, with D possibly TRBD1 on 7 matching bases. This CDR3 region has 13 residues. Germline CDR1 LNHDA, CDR2 SQIVND (reference sequence). The V and J ends lost 5 bases and 5 bases respectively, with 12 bases between them. The CDR3 sequence is CASSLTGRETQYF. In nucleotides, the CDR3 is TGTGCCAGTAGTTTGACAGGGAGGGAGACCCAGTACTTC. The full variable domain, its missing parts supplied by reference TRBV19 and TRBJ2-5, is DGGITQSPKYLFRKEGQNVTLSCEQNLNHDAMYWYRQDPGQGLRLIYYSQIVNDFQKGDIAEGYSVSREKKESFPLTVTSAQKNPTAFYLCASSLTGRETQYFGPGTRLLVL.

The sample holds one count of this clone. V is TRBV5-8 and J is TRBJ2-1, with 9 bases identical to TRBD2. CDR1 is SGHTS, CDR2 YDEGEE, per germline. V trimming: 3 bases; J trimming: 7 bases; junction bases outside the gene matches: 14. The CDR3 contains 17 residues. CDR3 in amino acids: CASSSTSTSGRLNEQFF. In DNA form, the CDR3 reads TGTGCCAGCAGCTCCACTTCGACTAGCGGTCGACTGAATGAGCAGTTCTTC.

The chain employs TRBV9 and TRBJ1-2; D not resolved. Trimming took off 0 bases at V and 4 bases at J, with 7 bases between the two ends. In germline, CDR1 is SGDLS, CDR2 YYNGEE. The CDR3 length is 13 residues. CDR3 residues: CASSVGEFYGYTF. The CDR3 region has the DNA TGTGCCAGCAGCGTAGGGGAATTCTATGGCTACACCTTC.

This clone is a singleton in its sample. The genes are TRBV10-3 and TRBJ2-2; TRBD2 aligns across 12 bases. V shed 5 bases and J 0 bases; nucleotides not matched to a gene: 1. CDR1 and CDR2 (germline): ENHRY, SYGVKD. This CDR3 has 16 amino acids. The CDR3, as DNA: TGTGCCATCAGTCGGACTAGCGGGGCGAACACCGGGGAGCTGTTTTTT. It translates to CAISRTSGANTGELFF.

This clone was picked up a small number of times. The chain couples TRBV2 to TRBJ2-7; D is perhaps TRBD1 (6 bases). This CDR3 has 17 residues. Germline CDR1 and CDR2: SNHLY and FYNNEI. CDR3 bases: TGTGCCAGCAGGGAAGAAAGGTGGCAGGGGAGTTCCTACGAGCAGTACGTC. Translation gives CASREERWQGSSYEQYV.

This sequence joins TRBV4-1 and TRBJ2-3; 10 bases are a match to TRBD2. This CDR3 region has 16 residues. In germline, CDR1 is MGHRA, CDR2 YSYEKL. The ends lost 3 bases at V and 5 bases at J; junction bases unmatched: 8. CDR3 region: CASSQLAGGAGDTQYF. CDR3 bases: TGCGCCAGCAGCCAGTTAGCGGGGGGAGCAGGAGATACGCAGTATTTT.

The rearrangement uses TRBV4-1 and TRBJ1-3; no clear D gene. The germline gives CDR1 MGHRA, CDR2 YSYEKL. Trimming took 0 bases from V and 2 from J, leaving 11 bases between them. This CDR3 is 16 amino acids long. The CDR3 DNA sequence: TGCGCCAGCAGCCAAGAACTAAAACCCCCTGGAAACACCATATATTTT. Amino acid sequence: CASSQELKPPGNTIYF.

The genes are TRBV11-2 and TRBJ2-7; 9 bases agree with TRBD1. Per germline, CDR1 SGHAT and CDR2 FQNNGV. Germline trimming cut 0 bases from V and 6 bases from J; bases unmatched to any gene: 3. This CDR3 contains 14 residues. The CDR3 DNA sequence: TGTGCCAGCAGCTTAGATGGGACAGGGAGCGAGCAGTACGTC. Protein product: CASSLDGTGSEQYV.

V usage is TRBV30 and J usage is TRBJ1-2, with D unresolved. This CDR3 has 12 residues. CDR1 is GTSNPN, CDR2 SVGIG, per germline (reference sequence). Trimming stripped 5 bases from V and 2 bases from J, with 9 bases between. In DNA form, the CDR3 reads TGTGCCTGGGACTCAGGAAACTATGGCTACACCTTC. This gives the protein CAWDSGNYGYTF.

This clone came up a few times. V usage is TRBV6-5 and J usage is TRBJ1-5; D unclear. Germline V gives CDR1 MNHEY, CDR2 SVGAGI. With 9 bases removed from V and 0 bases from J, the gap between germline ends came to 12 bases. The length of the CDR3 is 14 residues. The CDR3: CASTASGSNQPQHF. In nucleotides, the CDR3 is TGTGCCAGTACCGCGAGCGGTAGCAATCAGCCCCAGCATTTT.

V gene TRBV27 combines with J gene TRBJ2-5; 7 bases map to TRBD1. Germline assignment: CDR1 MNHEY and CDR2 SMNVEV (reference sequence). V dropped 6 bases and J dropped 8; count of bases not matched to a gene: 6. The CDR3 runs to 12 residues. CDR3 sequence (DNA): TGTGCCAGCAGGGGACAGTTGCCAACCCAGTACTTC. Encoded protein: CASRGQLPTQYF.

The chain joins TRBV19 to TRBJ2-2; TRBD1 is a possible D gene (6 bases). The germline V gene encodes CDR1 LNHDA and CDR2 SQIVND (reference sequence). The length of the CDR3 is 14 residues. The V gene lost 6 bases and the J gene lost 1 base, with 9 bases spanning the gap. Here the CDR3 DNA reads TGTGCCAGTAGATTGGACAGGAACACCGGGGAGCTGTTTTTT. Protein: CASRLDRNTGELFF.

The chain is built from TRBV3-1 (or the pseudogene TRBV3-2) and TRBJ1-2; 8 nucleotides align to TRBD1. The CDR3 contains 11 residues. The V and J ends lost 3 bases and 12 bases, in that order; junction bases with no gene match: 3. Germline CDR1 is LGHDT and CDR2 is YNNKEL (reference sequence). CDR3 amino acids: CASSQDRENTF. The CDR3 DNA reads as TGTGCCAGCAGCCAGGACAGGGAAAACACCTTC.

V and J are TRBV29-1 and TRBJ2-3; D is unclear. Germline V CDR1 and CDR2: SQVTM, ANQGSEA. Trimming removed 0 bases at V and 7 bases at J, with 11 bases between. The CDR3 is 13 amino acids. CDR3 sequence (DNA): TGCAGCGTTGAAGATCAGAAGGTTAATACGCAGTATTTT. Protein: CSVEDQKVNTQYF.

The chain carries TRBV6-2 or TRBV6-3 and TRBJ2-7; 7 nucleotides match TRBD2. V lost 4 bases to trimming and J lost 3 bases; unmatched junction nucleotides: 9. The CDR3 sequence is 15 residues long. Germline values: CDR1 MNHEY, CDR2 SVGEGT. The CDR3 sequence is CASSSSTTSIYEQYV. CDR3 coding DNA: TGTGCCAGCAGTTCCTCTACGACTAGCATCTACGAGCAGTACGTC.

This chain links TRBV9 with TRBJ1-1; the D gene is possibly TRBD1 (5 bases). Per germline, CDR1 SGDLS and CDR2 YYNGEE. The CDR3 contains 14 residues. V was trimmed by 0 bases and J by 4 bases, leaving 10 bases between them. CDR3 coding DNA: TGTGCCAGCAGCGTAGGTCAGGGTGTCACTGAAGCTTTCTTT. Its protein product is CASSVGQGVTEAFF.

The V gene is TRBV27, the J gene TRBJ2-3, with 7 bases identical to TRBD2. Trimming removed 4 bases from V and 2 bases from J; junction bases left unmatched: 9. The CDR3 is made up of 16 amino acids. In germline, CDR1 is MNHEY, CDR2 SMNVEV (reference sequence). The CDR3 is CASSSYRGEATDTQYF. The CDR3 nucleotides are TGTGCCAGCAGTTCCTACCGGGGGGAAGCCACAGATACGCAGTATTTT.

The V and J genes are TRBV7-2 and TRBJ1-2; D possibly corresponds to TRBD1 (5 bases). Trimming shortened V by 1 base and J by 5 bases, and 11 bases separated the two germline ends. The CDR3 is 14 residues long. Looked up from germline, CDR1 is SGHTA and CDR2 is FQGNSA. The CDR3 here is CASSLVGGRYGYTF. Written as DNA, the CDR3 is TGTGCCAGCAGCTTAGTGGGGGGGAGGTATGGCTACACCTTC.

The chain uses TRBV9 and TRBJ1-5; D might be TRBD1 (6 bases). Germline V gene lookup returns CDR1 SGDLS and CDR2 YYNGEE. The CDR3 has 14 residues. Trimming cost V 3 bases and J 8 bases, with 15 bases left between them. CDR3 protein: CASSARGGTEPQHF. The CDR3 DNA sequence: TGTGCCAGCAGCGCGCGAGGGGGAACGGAGCCCCAGCATTTT.